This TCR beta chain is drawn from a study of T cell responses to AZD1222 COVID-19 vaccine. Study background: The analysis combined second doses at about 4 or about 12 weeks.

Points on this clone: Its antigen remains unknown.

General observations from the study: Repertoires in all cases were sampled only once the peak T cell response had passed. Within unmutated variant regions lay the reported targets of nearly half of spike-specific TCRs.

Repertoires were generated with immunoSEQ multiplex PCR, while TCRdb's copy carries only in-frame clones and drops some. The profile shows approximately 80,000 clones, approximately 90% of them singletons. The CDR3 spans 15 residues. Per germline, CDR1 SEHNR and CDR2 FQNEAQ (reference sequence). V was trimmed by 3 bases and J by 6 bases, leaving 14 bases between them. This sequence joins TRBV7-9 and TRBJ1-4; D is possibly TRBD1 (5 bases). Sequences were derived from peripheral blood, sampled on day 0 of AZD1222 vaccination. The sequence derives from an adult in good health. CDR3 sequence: CASSFIGAQDEKLFF. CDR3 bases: TGTGCCAGCAGCTTTATCGGGGCGCAAGATGAAAAACTGTTTTTT.